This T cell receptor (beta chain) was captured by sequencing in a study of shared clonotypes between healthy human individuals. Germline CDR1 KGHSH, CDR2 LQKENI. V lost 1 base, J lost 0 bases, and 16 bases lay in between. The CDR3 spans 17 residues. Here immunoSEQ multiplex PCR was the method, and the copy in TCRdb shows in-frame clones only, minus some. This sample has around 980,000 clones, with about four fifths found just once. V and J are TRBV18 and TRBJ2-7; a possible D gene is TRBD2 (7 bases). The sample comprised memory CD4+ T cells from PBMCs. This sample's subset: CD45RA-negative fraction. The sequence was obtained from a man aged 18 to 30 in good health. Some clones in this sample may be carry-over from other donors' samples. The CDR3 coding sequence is TGTGCCAGCTCACCACTTCAAGGGAGGGGGAGCTCCTACGAGCAGTACTTC. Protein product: CASSPLQGRGSSYEQYF.